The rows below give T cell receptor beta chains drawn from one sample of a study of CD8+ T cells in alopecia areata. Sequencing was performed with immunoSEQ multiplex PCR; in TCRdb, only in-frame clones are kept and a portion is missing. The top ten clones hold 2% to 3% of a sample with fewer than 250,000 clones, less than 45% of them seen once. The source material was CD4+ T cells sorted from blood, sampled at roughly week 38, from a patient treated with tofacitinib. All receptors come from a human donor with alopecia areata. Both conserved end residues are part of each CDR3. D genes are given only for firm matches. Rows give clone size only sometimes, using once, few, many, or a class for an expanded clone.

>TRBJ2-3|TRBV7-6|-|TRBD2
CASSPLAGGGVDTQYF
TGTGCCAGCAGCCCCCTAGCGGGAGGCGGTGTGGATACGCAGTATTTT
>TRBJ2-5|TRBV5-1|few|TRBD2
CASSETSGREETQYF
TGCGCCAGCAGCGAGACTAGCGGGAGGGAAGAGACCCAGTACTTC
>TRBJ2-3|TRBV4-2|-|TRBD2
CASSQLGGTSTDTQYF
TGTGCCAGCAGCCAGCTGGGGGGGACTAGCACAGATACGCAGTATTTT
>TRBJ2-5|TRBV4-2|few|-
CASSQDARDRQTQYF
TGTGCCAGCAGCCAAGACGCCCGGGACCGACAGACCCAGTACTTC
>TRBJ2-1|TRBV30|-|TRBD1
CAWSVRTGGGQFF
TGTGCCTGGAGTGTTCGGACAGGGGGTGGACAGTTCTTC
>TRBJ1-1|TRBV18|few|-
CASSPPFAGQNTEAFF
TGTGCCAGCTCACCACCTTTTGCGGGACAGAACACTGAAGCTTTCTTT
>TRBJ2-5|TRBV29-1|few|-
CSAIVQGHRETQYF
TGCAGCGCCATAGTTCAGGGCCATCGAGAGACCCAGTACTTC
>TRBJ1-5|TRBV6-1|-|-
CASSEGWSNQPQHF
TGTGCCAGCAGTGAAGGCTGGAGCAATCAGCCCCAGCATTTT
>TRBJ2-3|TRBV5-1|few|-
CASSLSGSSTDTQYF
TGCGCCAGCAGCTTGAGCGGATCTAGCACAGATACGCAGTATTTT
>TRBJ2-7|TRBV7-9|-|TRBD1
CASSPQGQSLSEQYF
TGTGCCAGCAGCCCACAGGGACAGAGTTTGTCCGAGCAGTACTTC
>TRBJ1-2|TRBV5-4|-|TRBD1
CASSLVRGTGGNGYTF
TGTGCCAGCAGCTTGGTTCGAGGGACAGGAGGTAATGGCTACACCTTC
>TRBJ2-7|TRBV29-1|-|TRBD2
CSVAPKRLAGGHEQYF
TGCAGCGTGGCCCCCAAGAGACTAGCGGGAGGACACGAGCAGTACTTC
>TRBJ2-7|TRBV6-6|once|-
CASSYRGPMEQYF
TGTGCCAGCAGTTACCGCGGACCTATGGAGCAGTACTTC
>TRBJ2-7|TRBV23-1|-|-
CASSQSRGPYEQYF
TGCGCCAGCAGTCAATCCAGGGGACCCTACGAGCAGTACTTC
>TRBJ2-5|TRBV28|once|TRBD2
CASSPTSGRETQYF
TGTGCCAGCAGCCCCACTAGCGGGAGAGAGACCCAGTACTTC
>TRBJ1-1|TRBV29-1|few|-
CSVGRGNTEAFF
TGCAGCGTCGGTCGGGGAAACACTGAAGCTTTCTTT
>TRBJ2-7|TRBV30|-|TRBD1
CAWSVPRTGLNSYEQYF
TGTGCCTGGAGTGTACCTCGGACAGGCCTGAACTCCTACGAGCAGTACTTC
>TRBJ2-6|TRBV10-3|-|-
CAIGSSGANVLTF
TGTGCCATTGGGAGCTCTGGGGCCAACGTCCTGACTTTC
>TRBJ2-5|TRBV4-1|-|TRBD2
CASSQGTSGMETQYF
TGCGCCAGCAGCCAAGGGACTAGCGGGATGGAGACCCAGTACTTC
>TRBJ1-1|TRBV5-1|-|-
CASSLAGRENTEAFF
TGCGCCAGCAGCCTCGCGGGCCGGGAGAACACTGAAGCTTTCTTT
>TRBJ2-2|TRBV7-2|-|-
CASSLLGAGELFF
TGTGCCAGCAGCTTACTGGGGGCCGGGGAGCTGTTTTTT
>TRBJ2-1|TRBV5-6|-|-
CASSTSIRDFYSYNEQFF
TGTGCCAGCAGCACTTCAATTCGGGACTTCTACTCCTACAATGAGCAGTTCTTC
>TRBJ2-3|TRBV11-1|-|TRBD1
CASSTRQGVADTQYF
TGTGCCAGCAGCACGAGACAGGGGGTCGCAGATACGCAGTATTTT
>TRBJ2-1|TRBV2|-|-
CASSGGQGSYNEQFF
TGTGCCAGCAGCGGAGGGCAGGGGAGTTACAATGAGCAGTTCTTC
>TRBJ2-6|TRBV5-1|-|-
CASSSGQAFSGANVLTF
TGCGCCAGCAGCTCGGGGCAGGCTTTCTCTGGGGCCAACGTCCTGACTTTC
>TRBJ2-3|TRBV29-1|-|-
CSTKRTDTQYF
TGCAGCACCAAGCGCACAGATACGCAGTATTTT
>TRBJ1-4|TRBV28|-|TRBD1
CASRDRGFEKLFF
TGTGCCAGCAGGGACAGGGGTTTTGAAAAACTGTTTTTT
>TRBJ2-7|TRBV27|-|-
CASAGRTYEQYF
TGTGCCAGCGCCGGCAGGACCTACGAGCAGTACTTC
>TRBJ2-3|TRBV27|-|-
CASSLNGLAPNTQYF
TGTGCCAGCAGTTTAAATGGCCTAGCGCCAAATACGCAGTATTTT